The 5 T cell receptor beta chains reported below all come from one sample, sequenced in a study of T cell changes during pregnancy in multiple sclerosis (dated by TCRdb to between 2017 and 2020). Receptor libraries were prepared by the immunoSEQ multiplex PCR assay. The table was pulled from immuneACCESS by TCRdb, which kept in-frame rearrangements only. Such tables lose some clones; where checked, under half of the loss comes from unresolved V genes, and the rest has no known cause. This sample has around 66,000 clones in its table, and roughly nine tenths of those were observed once. 2% to 2.5% of the sample goes to the ten largest clones. The specimen was peripheral blood, collected in the third trimester of pregnancy. These receptors all come from a female donor in good health, enrolled as a control in a pregnancy study.

The sample holds one count of this clone. The rearrangement links TRBV30 to TRBJ1-1; D is unresolved. Per the germline V gene, CDR1 is GTSNPN and CDR2 is SVGIG (reference sequence). The V end was cut by 0 bases, the J end by 6 bases, with 8 bases between. The CDR3 contains 12 residues. The CDR3, as DNA: TGTGCCTGGAGTGTACTGTCTGCTGAAGCTTTCTTT. It yields the protein CAWSVLSAEAFF.

The V and J genes are TRBV7-2 and TRBJ2-2; 12 bases are shared with TRBD2. Losses at the gene ends were 2 bases for V and 5 bases for J; bases not matched to a gene: 6. This CDR3 is built from 17 residues. The germline V gene encodes CDR1 SGHTA and CDR2 FQGNSA. The CDR3 reads CASSLTGLAGKTGELFF. Here the CDR3 DNA reads TGTGCCAGCAGCTTAACAGGACTAGCGGGAAAGACCGGGGAGCTGTTTTTT.

Comments on this clone: Other DNA sequences in this sample translate to the same CDR3. This sequence joins TRBV7-9 and TRBJ1-5; 9 nucleotides align to TRBD1. The CDR3 covers 14 residues. Germline lookup yields CDR1 SEHNR and CDR2 FQNEAQ (reference sequence). J lost 6 bases, V lost 3 bases, and 3 bases had no gene match. CDR3 DNA: TGTGCCAGCAGCTTGGGACAGGGTGGTCAGCCCCAGCATTTT. This encodes CASSLGQGGQPQHF.

V gene TRBV29-1 combines with J gene TRBJ2-7, with D perhaps TRBD1 (6 bases). Trimming stripped 6 bases from V and 0 bases from J, with 18 bases between. The germline gives CDR1 SQVTM, CDR2 ANQGSEA. The CDR3 spans 15 residues. CDR3 residues: CSVAYRALSSYEQYF. CDR3 nucleotide sequence: TGCAGCGTCGCATACAGGGCCTTGTCCTCCTACGAGCAGTACTTC.

V is TRBV28 and J is TRBJ1-5; TRBD1 is a possible D gene (5 bases). Germline CDR1 MDHEN, CDR2 SYDVKM. The V end was cut by 4 bases, the J end by 1 base, with 8 bases between. The CDR3 extends over 14 amino acids. CDR3 loop: CASSSGGSNQPQHF. The CDR3 DNA reads TGTGCCAGCAGTTCCGGGGGGAGCAATCAGCCCCAGCATTTT. Drawing the rest from reference TRBV28 and TRBJ1-5, the complete variable domain is DVKVTQSSRYLVKRTGEKVFLECVQDMDHENMFWYRQDPGLGLRLIYFSYDVKMKEKGDIPEGYSVSREKKERFSLILESASTNQTSMYLCASSSGGSNQPQHFGDGTRLSIL.